This TCR beta chain was recovered during a study of TIL therapy for anti-PD-1-resistant metastatic lung cancer. V was pared by 3 bases and J by 3 bases, with 11 bases between. The CDR3 is made up of 15 amino acids. Germline CDR1 is SEHNR and CDR2 is FQNEAQ (reference sequence). Time point here: pre-treatment sample, taken before nivolumab and TIL therapy. This was the immunoSEQ v3 assay. TCRdb keeps only in-frame clones here, not all; method: immunoSEQ multiplex PCR. The repertoire consists of some 46,000 clones, with 79% occurring once and the leading ten covering about 15%. The material was blood, obtained at baseline. This rearrangement joins TRBV7-9 to TRBJ2-2; possible D gene TRBD1, 6 bases. The receptor was derived from a man between 65 and 80 years old with non-small cell lung cancer. CDR3 in amino acids: CASSFQGRDTGELFF. The DNA of the CDR3 is TGTGCCAGCAGCTTCCAGGGGCGGGACACCGGGGAGCTGTTTTTT.